This T cell receptor beta chain came from a study of blood T cell repertoires in COVID-19. About the research overall: Material from acute and convalescent COVID-19 was sourced from the United States, Italy and Spain. T cells, B-cell-depleted T cells, or PBMCs supplied cDNA or gDNA.

This CDR3 is 16 amino acids long. Trimming removed 3 bases from V and 4 bases from J; junction bases left unmatched: 7. Germline CDR1 is LGHDT and CDR2 is YNNKEL (reference sequence). Per the authors' pipeline: Amplification with reference gene primers provided the estimates of nucleated cell counts. Sequenced by immunoSEQ multiplex PCR; TCRdb stores in-frame clones only, minus some. That table supplies the V and J calls and clone size; D and trimming were determined from the DNA. The repertoire has 150,000 to 200,000 clones, roughly 85% of them found once; the top ten carry approximately 10%. Sequenced input: peripheral blood. The sequence derives from a woman older than 75 with active or convalescent COVID-19. The chain has TRBV3-1 (or the pseudogene TRBV3-2) and TRBJ2-7, with 12 bases lining up with TRBD2. CDR3 region: CASSHVRGTSGYEQYF. DNA for the CDR3: TGTGCCAGCAGCCACGTCCGCGGGACTAGCGGGTACGAGCAGTACTTC.